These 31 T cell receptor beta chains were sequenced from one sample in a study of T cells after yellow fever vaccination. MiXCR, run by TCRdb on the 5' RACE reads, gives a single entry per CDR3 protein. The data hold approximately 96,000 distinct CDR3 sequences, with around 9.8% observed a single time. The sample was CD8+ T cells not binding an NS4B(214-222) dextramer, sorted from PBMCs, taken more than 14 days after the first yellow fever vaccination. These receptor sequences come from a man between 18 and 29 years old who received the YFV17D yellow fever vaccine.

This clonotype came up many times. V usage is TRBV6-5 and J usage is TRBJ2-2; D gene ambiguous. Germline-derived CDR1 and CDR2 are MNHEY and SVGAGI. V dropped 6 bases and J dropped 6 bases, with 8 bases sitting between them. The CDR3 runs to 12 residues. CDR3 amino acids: CASSYGPGELFF. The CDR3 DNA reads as TGTGCCAGCAGCTACGGTCCCGGGGAGCTGTTTTTT.

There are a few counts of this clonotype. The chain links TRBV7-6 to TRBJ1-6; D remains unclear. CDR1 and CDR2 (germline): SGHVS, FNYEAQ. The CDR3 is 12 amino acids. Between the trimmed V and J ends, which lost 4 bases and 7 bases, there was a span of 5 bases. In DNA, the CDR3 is TGTGCCAGCAGCTCTGTGAATTCACCCCTCCACTTT. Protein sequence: CASSSVNSPLHF. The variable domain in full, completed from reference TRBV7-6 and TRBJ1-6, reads GAGVSQSPRYKVTKRGQDVALRCDPISGHVSLYWYRQALGQGPEFLTYFNYEAQQDKSGLPNDRFSAERPEGSISTLTIQRTEQRDSAMYRCASSSVNSPLHFGNGTRLTVT.

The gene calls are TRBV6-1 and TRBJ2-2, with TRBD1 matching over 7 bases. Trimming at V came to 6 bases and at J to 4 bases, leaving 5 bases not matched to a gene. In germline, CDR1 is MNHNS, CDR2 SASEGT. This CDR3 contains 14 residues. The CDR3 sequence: CASRAGQVTGELFF. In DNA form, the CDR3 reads TGTGCCAGCAGGGCTGGACAGGTCACCGGGGAGCTGTTTTTT.

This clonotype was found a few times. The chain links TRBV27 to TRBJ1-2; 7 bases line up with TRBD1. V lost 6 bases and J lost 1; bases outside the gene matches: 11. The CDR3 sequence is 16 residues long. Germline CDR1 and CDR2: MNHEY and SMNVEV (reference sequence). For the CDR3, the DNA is TGTGCCAGCAGCTCTCTGGGGACAGCGAATAACTATGGCTACACCTTC. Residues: CASSSLGTANNYGYTF.

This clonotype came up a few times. CDR3 sequence reads: CASSYSVGTGELFF. As DNA, the CDR3 is TGTGCCAGCAGTTACTCGGTGGGCACCGGGGAGCTGTTTTTT. The J gene is TRBJ2-2, the V gene TRBV6-5, with D unclear. The ends were cut back, 0 bases at V and 4 bases at J, with 6 bases in the middle. The CDR3 has 14 residues. CDR1 MNHEY and CDR2 SVGAGI come from the germline V gene.

The chain's CDR3 is CASSFRQPNTEAFF. The CDR3, as DNA: TGCGCCAGCAGCTTCCGACAGCCGAACACTGAAGCTTTCTTT. This rearrangement joins TRBV5-1 to TRBJ1-1; possible D gene TRBD1, 5 bases. V lost 2 bases and J lost 1, with 9 bases in between. Germline assignment: CDR1 SGHRS and CDR2 YFSETQ. The CDR3 loop spans 14 amino acids.

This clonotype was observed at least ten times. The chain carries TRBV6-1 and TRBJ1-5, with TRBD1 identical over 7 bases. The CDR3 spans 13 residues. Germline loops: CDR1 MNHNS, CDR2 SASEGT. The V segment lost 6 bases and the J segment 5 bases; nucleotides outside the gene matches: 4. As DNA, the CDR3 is TGTGCCAGCAGACAGGGGTGGGATCAGCCCCAGCATTTT. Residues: CASRQGWDQPQHF.

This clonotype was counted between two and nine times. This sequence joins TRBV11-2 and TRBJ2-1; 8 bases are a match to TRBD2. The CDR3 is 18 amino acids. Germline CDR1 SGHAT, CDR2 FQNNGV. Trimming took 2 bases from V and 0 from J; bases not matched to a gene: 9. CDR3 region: CASSLPLGGGSSYNEQFF. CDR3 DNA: TGTGCCAGCAGCTTACCACTGGGCGGGGGGAGCTCCTACAATGAGCAGTTCTTC.

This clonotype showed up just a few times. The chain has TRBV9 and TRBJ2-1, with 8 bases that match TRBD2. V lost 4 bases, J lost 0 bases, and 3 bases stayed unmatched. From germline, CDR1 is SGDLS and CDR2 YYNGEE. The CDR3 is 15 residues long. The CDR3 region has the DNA TGTGCCAGCAGCACGGGGGGGAGCTCCTACAATGAGCAGTTCTTC. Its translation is CASSTGGSSYNEQFF.

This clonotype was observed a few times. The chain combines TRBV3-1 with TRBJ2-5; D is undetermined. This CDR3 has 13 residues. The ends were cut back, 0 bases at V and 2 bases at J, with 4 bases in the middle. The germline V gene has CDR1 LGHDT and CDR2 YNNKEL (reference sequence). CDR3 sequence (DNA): TGTGCCAGCAGCCAAGATCGTCAAGAGACCCAGTACTTC. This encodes CASSQDRQETQYF.

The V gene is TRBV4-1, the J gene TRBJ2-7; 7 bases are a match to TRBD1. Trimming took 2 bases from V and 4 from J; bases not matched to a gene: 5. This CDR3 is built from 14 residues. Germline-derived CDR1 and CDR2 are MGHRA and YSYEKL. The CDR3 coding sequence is TGCGCCAGCAGCCAAAACAGGGGCGTTTACGAGCAGTACTTC. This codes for CASSQNRGVYEQYF.

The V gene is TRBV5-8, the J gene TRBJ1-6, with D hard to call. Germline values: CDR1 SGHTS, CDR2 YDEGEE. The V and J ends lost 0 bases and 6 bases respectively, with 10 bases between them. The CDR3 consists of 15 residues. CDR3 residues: CASSLEGFSNSPLHF. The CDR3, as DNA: TGTGCCAGCAGCTTGGAAGGGTTTAGTAATTCACCCCTCCACTTT.

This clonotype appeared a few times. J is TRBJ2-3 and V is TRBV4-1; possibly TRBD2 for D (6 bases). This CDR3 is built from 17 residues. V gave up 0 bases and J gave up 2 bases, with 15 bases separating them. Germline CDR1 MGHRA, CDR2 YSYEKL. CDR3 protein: CASSQEHASALTDTQYF. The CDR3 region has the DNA TGCGCCAGCAGCCAAGAGCATGCTAGCGCACTCACAGATACGCAGTATTTT.

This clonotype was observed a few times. CDR3 residues: CATSDLKDWGQGSKETQYF. The DNA of the CDR3 is TGTGCCACCAGTGATTTGAAAGATTGGGGACAGGGGAGTAAAGAGACCCAGTACTTC. The rearrangement joins TRBV24-1 to TRBJ2-5, with TRBD1 matching 10 bases. The V gene end was trimmed by 0 bases and the J gene end by 3 bases; junction bases not matched to a gene: 12. CDR1 is KGHDR and CDR2 is SFDVKD in the germline V gene. The CDR3 extends over 19 amino acids.

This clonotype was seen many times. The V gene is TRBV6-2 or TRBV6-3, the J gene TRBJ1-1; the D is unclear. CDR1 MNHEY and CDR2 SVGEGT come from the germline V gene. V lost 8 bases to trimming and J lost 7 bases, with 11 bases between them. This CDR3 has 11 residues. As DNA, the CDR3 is TGTGCCAGCCGGAAGGCCGTTGAAGCTTTCTTT. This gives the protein CASRKAVEAFF.

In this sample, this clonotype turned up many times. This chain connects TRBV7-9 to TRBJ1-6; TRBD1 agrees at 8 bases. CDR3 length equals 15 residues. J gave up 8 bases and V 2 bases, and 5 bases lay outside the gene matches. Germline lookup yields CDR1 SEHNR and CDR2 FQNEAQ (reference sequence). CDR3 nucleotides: TGTGCCAGCAGCTTAAGGACAGGGAATGATTCACCCCTCCACTTT. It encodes CASSLRTGNDSPLHF.

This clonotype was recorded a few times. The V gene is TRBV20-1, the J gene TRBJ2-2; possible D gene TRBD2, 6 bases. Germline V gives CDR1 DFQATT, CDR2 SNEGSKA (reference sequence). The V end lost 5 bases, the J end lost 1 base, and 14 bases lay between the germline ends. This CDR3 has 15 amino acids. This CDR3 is CSAFVSGWNTGELFF. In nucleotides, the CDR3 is TGCAGTGCTTTCGTAAGCGGGTGGAACACCGGGGAGCTGTTTTTT.

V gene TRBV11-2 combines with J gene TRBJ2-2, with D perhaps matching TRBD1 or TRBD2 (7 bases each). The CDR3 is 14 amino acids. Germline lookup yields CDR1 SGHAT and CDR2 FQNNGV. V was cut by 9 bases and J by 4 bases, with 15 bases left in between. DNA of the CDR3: TGTGCCAGTGACCAGGGGGGGTCCACCGGGGAGCTGTTTTTT. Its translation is CASDQGGSTGELFF.

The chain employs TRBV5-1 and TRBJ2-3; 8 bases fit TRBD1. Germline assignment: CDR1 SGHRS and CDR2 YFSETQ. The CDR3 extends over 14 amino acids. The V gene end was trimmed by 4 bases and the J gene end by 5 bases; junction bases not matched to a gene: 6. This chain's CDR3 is CASSRGTGLDTQYF. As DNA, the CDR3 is TGCGCCAGCAGCAGGGGGACAGGTTTAGATACGCAGTATTTT.

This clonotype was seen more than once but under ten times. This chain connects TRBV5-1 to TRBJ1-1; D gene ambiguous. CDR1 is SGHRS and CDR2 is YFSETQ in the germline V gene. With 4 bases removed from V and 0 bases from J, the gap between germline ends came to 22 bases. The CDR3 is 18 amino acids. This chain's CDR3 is CASSNSGRDVFMNTEAFF. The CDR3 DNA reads TGCGCCAGCAGCAACTCGGGCAGAGACGTATTCATGAACACTGAAGCTTTCTTT.

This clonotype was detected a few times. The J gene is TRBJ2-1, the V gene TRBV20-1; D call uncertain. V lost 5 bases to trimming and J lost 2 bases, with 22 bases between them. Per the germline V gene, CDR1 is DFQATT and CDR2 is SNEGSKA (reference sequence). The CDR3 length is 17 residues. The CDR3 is CSACPLTNGPAYNEQFF. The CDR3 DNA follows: TGCAGTGCTTGCCCTTTGACCAACGGGCCTGCCTACAATGAGCAGTTCTTC.

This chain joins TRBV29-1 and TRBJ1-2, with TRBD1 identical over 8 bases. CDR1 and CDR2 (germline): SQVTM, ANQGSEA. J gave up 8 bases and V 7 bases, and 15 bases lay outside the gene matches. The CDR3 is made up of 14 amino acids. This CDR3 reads CSAQKSGGRVGYTF. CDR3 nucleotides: TGCAGCGCGCAGAAGTCAGGGGGCAGAGTGGGCTACACCTTC.

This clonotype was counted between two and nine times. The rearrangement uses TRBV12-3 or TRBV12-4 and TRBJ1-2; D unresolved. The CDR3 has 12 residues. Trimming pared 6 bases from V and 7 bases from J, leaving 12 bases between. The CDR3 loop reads CASSRSGGGYTF. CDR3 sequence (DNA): TGTGCCAGCAGCCGGTCAGGTGGTGGCTACACCTTC.

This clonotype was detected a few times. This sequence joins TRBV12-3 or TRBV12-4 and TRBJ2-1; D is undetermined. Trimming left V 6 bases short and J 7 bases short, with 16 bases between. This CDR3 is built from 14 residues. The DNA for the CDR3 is TGTGCCAGCAGAACTAACCCGATATGGAATGAGCAGTTCTTC. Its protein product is CASRTNPIWNEQFF.

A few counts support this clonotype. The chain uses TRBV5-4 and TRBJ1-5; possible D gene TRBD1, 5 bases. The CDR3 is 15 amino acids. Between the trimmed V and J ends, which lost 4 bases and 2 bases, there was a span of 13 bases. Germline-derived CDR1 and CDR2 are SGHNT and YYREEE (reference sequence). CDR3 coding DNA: TGTGCCAGCAGCACCCAGGGCACGGGCAATCAGCCCCAGCATTTT. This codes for CASSTQGTGNQPQHF.

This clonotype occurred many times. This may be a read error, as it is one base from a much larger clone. In DNA, the CDR3 is TGTGCCAGCAGTTTCACAGATACGCAGTATTTT. It translates to CASSFTDTQYF. The chain combines TRBV12-3 or TRBV12-4 with TRBJ2-3; D not resolved. Trimming shortened V by 3 bases and J by 2 bases, and 0 bases separated the two germline ends. The CDR3 is made up of 11 amino acids.

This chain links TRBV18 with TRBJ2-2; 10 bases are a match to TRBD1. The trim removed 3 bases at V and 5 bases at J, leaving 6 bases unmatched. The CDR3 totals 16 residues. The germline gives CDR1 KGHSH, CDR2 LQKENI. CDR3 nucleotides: TGTGCCAGCTCACCGCCGGGACAGGGGACGACCGGGGAGCTGTTTTTT. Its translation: CASSPPGQGTTGELFF.

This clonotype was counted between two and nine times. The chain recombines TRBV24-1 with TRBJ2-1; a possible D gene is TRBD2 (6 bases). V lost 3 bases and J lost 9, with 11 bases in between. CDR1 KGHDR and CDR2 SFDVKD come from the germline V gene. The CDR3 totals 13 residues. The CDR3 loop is CATSDLRGGEQFF. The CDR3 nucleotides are TGTGCCACCAGTGATCTCCGGGGAGGTGAGCAGTTCTTC.

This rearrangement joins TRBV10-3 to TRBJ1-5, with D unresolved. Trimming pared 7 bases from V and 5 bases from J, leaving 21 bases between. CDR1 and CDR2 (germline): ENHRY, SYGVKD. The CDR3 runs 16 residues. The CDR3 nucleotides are TGTGCCATCACTGGAGGACCGACTCCGAGGGATCAGCCCCAGCATTTT. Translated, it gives CAITGGPTPRDQPQHF.

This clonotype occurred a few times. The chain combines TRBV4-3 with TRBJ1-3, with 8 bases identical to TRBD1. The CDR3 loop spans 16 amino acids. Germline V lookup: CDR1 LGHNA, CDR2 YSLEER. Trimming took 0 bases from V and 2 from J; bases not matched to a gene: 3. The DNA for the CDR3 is TGCGCCAGCAGCCAAGATGCGACAGGGGCTGGAAACACCATATATTTT. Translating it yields CASSQDATGAGNTIYF.

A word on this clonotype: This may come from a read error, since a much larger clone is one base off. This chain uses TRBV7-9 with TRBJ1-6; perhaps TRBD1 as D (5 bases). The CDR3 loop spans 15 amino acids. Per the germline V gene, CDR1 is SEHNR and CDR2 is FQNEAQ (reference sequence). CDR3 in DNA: TGTACCAGCAGCTTATTGGTGGGGGGGGATTCACCCCTCCACTTT. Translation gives CTSSLLVGGDSPLHF.